This TCR beta chain emerged from a study of blood T cell repertoires in COVID-19. Study-level information: Samples representing acute and convalescent COVID-19 were sourced from the United States, Italy and Spain. PBMCs, B-cell-depleted T cells, or T cells provided the cDNA or gDNA that made up the material.

This CDR3 region has 14 residues. Trimming took 4 bases from V and 2 from J, leaving 10 bases between them. The germline gives CDR1 LGHDT, CDR2 YNNKEL (reference sequence). The authors' processing: Reference gene primers were amplified, and this amplification served to estimate nucleated cell counts. Sequencing was performed with immunoSEQ multiplex PCR; in TCRdb, only in-frame clones are kept and a portion is missing. The DNA gave D and trimming, while V, J and clone size come from that table. The table shows about 170,000 clones, with about 80% occurring only once. The chain employs TRBV3-1 (or the pseudogene TRBV3-2) and TRBJ2-3; tentative D call: TRBD1 (5 bases). This TCR was recovered from a human donor with acute or convalescent COVID-19. The donor label of this sample is uncertain. The sequenced material came from peripheral blood. The CDR3 bases are TGTGCCAGCAGCCGGGGCCCGAACACAGATACGCAGTATTTT. Translation: CASSRGPNTDTQYF.